Included here is one T cell receptor beta chain sequence, with context. Its antigen is currently unknown. The data originate from a study of human T cells and chemical hapten exposure. Study summary: Skin on the upper inner arm, approximately 2 cm by approximately 2 cm in size, was sensitized with 2% DPC.

It was the library that attached unique molecular identifiers to individual cDNA molecules. TCRdb called the RACE reads again in MiXCR, with one record for every CDR3 protein. The sample lists 270,000 or so distinct CDR3 sequences, approximately 7.5% occurring once. General study findings and limits: DPC sensitization left the count of TCRs above 1 in 1000 unchanged.

Time point denoted: pre-sensitization, week 0. As for treatment: therapeutic diphenylcyclopropenone sensitization with weekly scalp DPC. Donors, patients with alopecia ranging from 18 to 70 years old and judged suitable for DPC, provided samples. Germline CDR1 is LNHNV and CDR2 is YYDKDF (reference sequence). The CDR3 is made up of 14 amino acids. Trimming cost V 1 base and J 8 bases, with 9 bases left between them. Sample: whole blood, taken in connection with sensitization to the hapten diphenylcyclopropenone (DPC). The receptor was derived from a man between 18 and 29 years old with alopecia areata. Some clones in this sample may be carry-over from other donors' samples. The chain carries TRBV15 and TRBJ1-6; D not resolved. The DNA for the CDR3 is TGTGCCACCAGCAGAGCTCGAACCTATTCACCCCTCCACTTT. It specifies CATSRARTYSPLHF.